This T cell receptor beta chain was recorded in a study of human T cells and chemical hapten exposure. This clonotype was counted a few times. TCRdb redid the calling of the RACE reads with MiXCR, one entry per CDR3 protein. The sample holds under 200,000 distinct CDR3 sequences, more than 14% seen once. Time point specified: patch test 1, 2 weeks after DPC sensitization. Sample treatment: therapeutic diphenylcyclopropenone sensitization with weekly scalp DPC. The sequence came from a woman in her twenties or thirties with alopecia areata. Some clones in this sample may be carry-over from other donors' samples. The sample consisted of whole blood, taken in connection with sensitization to the hapten diphenylcyclopropenone (DPC).

The CDR3 sequence is CASSLKSQFGELFF. The CDR3 coding sequence is TGTGCCAGCAGCTTAAAAAGTCAATTCGGGGAGCTGTTTTTT. The chain recombines TRBV7-2 with TRBJ2-2; D is ambiguous. The CDR3 has 14 residues. Germline V gene lookup returns CDR1 SGHTA and CDR2 FQGNSA. Deletions cut 2 bases from V and 7 bases from J, with 11 bases between.